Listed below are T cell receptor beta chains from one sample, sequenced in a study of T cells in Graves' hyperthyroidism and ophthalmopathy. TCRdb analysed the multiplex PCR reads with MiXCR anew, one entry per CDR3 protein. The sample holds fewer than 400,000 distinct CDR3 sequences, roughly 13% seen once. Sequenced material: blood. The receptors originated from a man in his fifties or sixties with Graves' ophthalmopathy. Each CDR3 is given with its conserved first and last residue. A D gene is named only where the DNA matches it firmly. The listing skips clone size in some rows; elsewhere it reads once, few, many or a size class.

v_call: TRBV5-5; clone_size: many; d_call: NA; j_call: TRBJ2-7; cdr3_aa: CASSIHTYEQYF; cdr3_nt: TGTGCCAGCAGTATTCACACCTACGAGCAGTACTTC
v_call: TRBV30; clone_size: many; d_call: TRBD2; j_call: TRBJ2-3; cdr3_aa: CAWSYLAGAVDTQYF; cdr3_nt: TGTGCCTGGAGTTATCTAGCGGGAGCAGTAGATACGCAGTATTTT
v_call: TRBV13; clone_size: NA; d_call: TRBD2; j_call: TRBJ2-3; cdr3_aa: CASSERTSGNIDTQYF; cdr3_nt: TGTGCCAGCAGCGAAAGGACTAGCGGGAATATAGATACGCAGTATTTT
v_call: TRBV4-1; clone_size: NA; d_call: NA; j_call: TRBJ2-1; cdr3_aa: CASSQGPSRIDPSRFLFF; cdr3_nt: TGCGCCAGCAGCCAAGGTCCGAGCCGCATTGACCCCTCCCGCTTTCTGTTCTTC
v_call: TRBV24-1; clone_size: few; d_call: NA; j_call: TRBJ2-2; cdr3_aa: CATSDAITNTGELFF; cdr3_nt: TGTGCCACCAGTGACGCTATAACGAACACCGGGGAGCTGTTTTTT
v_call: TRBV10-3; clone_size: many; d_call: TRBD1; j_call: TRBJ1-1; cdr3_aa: CAIRGTGTNTEAFF; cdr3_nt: TGTGCCATCAGGGGGACAGGGACAAACACTGAAGCTTTCTTT
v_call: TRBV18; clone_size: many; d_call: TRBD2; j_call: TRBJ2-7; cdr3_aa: CASSPRFSSGTYHEQYF; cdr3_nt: TGTGCCAGCTCACCACGGTTTTCTAGCGGGACCTACCACGAGCAGTACTTC
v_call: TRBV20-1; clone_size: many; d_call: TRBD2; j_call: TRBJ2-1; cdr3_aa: CSAASGASYNEQFF; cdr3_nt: TGCAGTGCTGCAAGCGGGGCCTCCTACAATGAGCAGTTCTTC
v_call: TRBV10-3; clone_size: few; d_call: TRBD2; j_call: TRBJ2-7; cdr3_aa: CAIRGGGYEQYF; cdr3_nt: TGTGCCATCCGTGGCGGGGGCTACGAGCAGTACTTC
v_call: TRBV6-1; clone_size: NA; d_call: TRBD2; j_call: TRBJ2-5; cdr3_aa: CASGLAGSRETQYF; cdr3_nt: TGTGCCAGCGGGCTAGCGGGATCTCGGGAGACCCAGTACTTC
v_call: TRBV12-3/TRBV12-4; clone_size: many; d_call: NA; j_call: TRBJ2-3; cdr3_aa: CASSFGGMNADTQYF; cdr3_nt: TGTGCCAGCAGTTTCGGGGGAATGAACGCAGATACGCAGTATTTT
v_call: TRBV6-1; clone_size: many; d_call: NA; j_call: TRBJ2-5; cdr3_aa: CASRSPQVTQYF; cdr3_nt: TGTGCCAGCAGGAGTCCACAGGTGACCCAGTACTTC
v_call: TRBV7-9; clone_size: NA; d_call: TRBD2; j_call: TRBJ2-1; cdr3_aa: CASKLAGGSNEQFF; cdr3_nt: TGTGCCAGCAAACTAGCGGGAGGATCCAATGAGCAGTTCTTC
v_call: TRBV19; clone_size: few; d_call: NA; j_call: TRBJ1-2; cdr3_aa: CAREGRDYTF; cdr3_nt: TGTGCCCGCGAGGGGAGGGACTACACCTTC
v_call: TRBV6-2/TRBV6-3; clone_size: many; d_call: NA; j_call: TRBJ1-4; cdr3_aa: CASSRSRGRNEKLFF; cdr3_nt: TGTGCCAGCAGTCGCTCTCGGGGGCGTAATGAAAAACTGTTTTTT
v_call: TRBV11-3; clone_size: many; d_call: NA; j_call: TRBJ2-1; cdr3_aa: CASTLGLSSYNEQFF; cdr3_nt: TGTGCCAGCACCCTCGGACTGAGCTCCTACAATGAGCAGTTCTTC
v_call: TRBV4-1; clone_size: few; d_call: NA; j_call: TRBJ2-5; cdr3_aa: CASSSKGLPSQKETQYF; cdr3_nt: TGCGCCAGCAGCTCCAAGGGGCTGCCTAGCCAAAAAGAGACCCAGTACTTC
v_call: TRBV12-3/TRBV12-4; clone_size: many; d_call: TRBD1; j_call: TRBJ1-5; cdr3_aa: CASSRDRGRYQPQHF; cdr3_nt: TGTGCCAGCAGTAGGGACAGGGGAAGGTATCAGCCCCAGCATTTT
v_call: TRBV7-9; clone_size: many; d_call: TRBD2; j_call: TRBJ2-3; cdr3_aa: CASSGLAGDVTEGIDTQYF; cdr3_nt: TGTGCCAGCAGCGGTCTAGCGGGGGACGTTACGGAAGGTATAGATACGCAGTATTTT
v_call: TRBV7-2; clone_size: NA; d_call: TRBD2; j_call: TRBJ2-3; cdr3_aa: CASSLVGGRASDTQYF; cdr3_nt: TGTGCCAGCAGCTTAGTTGGCGGGAGGGCCTCAGATACGCAGTATTTT
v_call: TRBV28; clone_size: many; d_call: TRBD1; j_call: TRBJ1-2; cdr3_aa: CASSPPDRQKNYGYTF; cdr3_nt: TGTGCCAGCAGTCCTCCGGACAGGCAAAAGAACTATGGCTACACCTTC
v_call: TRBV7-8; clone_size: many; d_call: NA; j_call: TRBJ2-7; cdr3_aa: CASSLNQIGAYGQYF; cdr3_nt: TGTGCCAGCAGCTTAAATCAGATTGGAGCATACGGGCAGTACTTC